This TCR beta chain emerged from a study of shared clonotypes between healthy human individuals. Notes on the study in general: Sharing across four donors was highest in naive CD4 (approximately 5%) and lowest in memory CD8 (0.4%). All-four-donor shared clonotypes had higher generation probabilities than non-shared clonotypes did.

It was across several immunoSEQ plates that each subset's genomic DNA was evenly split. Clones were read by immunoSEQ multiplex PCR, and TCRdb kept only the in-frame ones, dropping some. This table holds 650,000 to 800,000 clones, roughly two thirds found once. V lost 3 bases to trimming and J lost 3 bases, with 11 bases between them. This CDR3 region has 13 residues. Germline V CDR1 and CDR2: GTSNPN, SVGIG (reference sequence). A word on this clone: The target antigen is unknown.

This rearrangement joins TRBV30 to TRBJ1-1; D remains unclear. This receptor was identified in a woman under 40 in good health. Specimen: memory CD4+ T cells sorted from blood. Indicated subset: CD45RA-negative fraction. The DNA for the CDR3 is TGTGCCTGGAGAGACCAGGCAGACACTGAAGCTTTCTTT. This encodes CAWRDQADTEAFF.